The 6 T cell receptor beta chains given below trace back to one sample, sequenced in a study of CD8 T cells in ankylosing spondylitis. TCRdb re-called the 5' RACE reads through MiXCR, storing one row per CDR3 protein. The sample has about 160,000 distinct CDR3 sequences; about 42% are singletons. Specimen: synovial fluid, either unsorted or a sorted T cell fraction (not recorded which). The receptor source for this set is a male donor with ankylosing spondylitis.

This rearrangement joins TRBV6-5 to TRBJ1-5; the match to TRBD1 covers 7 bases. This CDR3 is built from 14 residues. The ends lost 4 bases at V and 2 bases at J; junction bases unmatched: 2. CDR1 and CDR2 (germline): MNHEY, SVGAGI. The CDR3 nucleotides are TGTGCCAGCAGTTCCCAGGGGGGCAATCAGCCCCAGCATTTT. Amino acids: CASSSQGGNQPQHF.

The sample holds a few counts of this clonotype. This chain links TRBV4-2 with TRBJ2-7, with 9 nucleotides matching TRBD2. This CDR3 comprises 16 residues. Germline CDR1 LGHNA, CDR2 YNFKEQ. The ends lost 0 bases at V and 2 bases at J; junction bases unmatched: 5. This chain's CDR3 is CASSQDWASGTYEQYF. Written as DNA, the CDR3 is TGTGCCAGCAGCCAAGATTGGGCTAGCGGGACCTACGAGCAGTACTTC.

This clonotype showed up just a few times. The chain combines TRBV18 with TRBJ2-3, with TRBD2 matching over 9 bases. V was pared by 1 base and J by 1 base, with 3 bases of the junction left unmatched. Germline CDR1 is KGHSH and CDR2 is LQKENI. This CDR3 region has 16 residues. The CDR3 DNA reads TGTGCCAGCTCACCACGTAAGCGGGAGGGCACAGATACGCAGTATTTT. It codes for CASSPRKREGTDTQYF.

The rearrangement uses TRBV11-2 and TRBJ2-7, with D possibly being TRBD2 (7 bases). The CDR3 is made up of 15 amino acids. Trimming pared 7 bases from V and 7 bases from J, leaving 23 bases between. The germline V gene has CDR1 SGHAT and CDR2 FQNNGV. The CDR3 sequence is CASTPLRRGLVEQYF. The CDR3 nucleotides read TGTGCCAGCACTCCCCTTAGGCGGGGGCTTGTGGAGCAGTACTTC.

This clonotype came up a few times. The chain is built from TRBV5-6 and TRBJ2-1; tentative D call: TRBD1 (5 bases). Between the trimmed V and J ends, which lost 4 bases and 2 bases, there was a span of 16 bases. Germline V CDR1 and CDR2: SGHDT, YYEEEE. This CDR3 is 16 amino acids long. This chain's CDR3 is CASSLRTLRTYNEQFF. CDR3 coding DNA: TGTGCCAGCAGCCTAAGGACACTGAGGACCTACAATGAGCAGTTCTTC.

This clonotype occurred once. The rearrangement joins TRBV5-1 to TRBJ2-7; 8 nucleotides agree with TRBD1. This CDR3 has 14 residues. V lost 9 bases and J lost 2; bases outside the gene matches: 10. Looked up from germline, CDR1 is SGHRS and CDR2 is YFSETQ. The CDR3 sequence: CANRLGTGAYEQYF. For the CDR3, the DNA is TGCGCCAACAGACTGGGGACAGGAGCCTACGAGCAGTACTTC.